This entry features one TCR beta chain sequence. Its antigen is still unknown. This sample was taken from a study of cytomegalovirus exposure and HLA in healthy donors. Study-level results: The authors enumerated 180 or so TCR beta chains as linked to cytomegalovirus. Roughly uniform sequencing depth across donors was assumed, possibly incorrectly. CMV serostatus alone was available as immune exposure information.

This CDR3 is 14 amino acids long. J was trimmed by 5 bases and V by 5 bases; bases with no gene match: 3. Germline assignment: CDR1 WNHNN and CDR2 SYGVQD (reference sequence). Amplification used 60 Vbeta primers and 13 Jbeta primers. Libraries were prepared by immunoSEQ multiplex PCR; TCRdb keeps only in-frame clonotypes and omits some of them. The data contain approximately 180,000 clones, more than 9.5% of them singletons. This TCR was recovered from a man over 45 in good health and CMV-seropositive. The sequenced sample was PBMCs. J is TRBJ1-4 and V is TRBV10-1; 9 bases map to TRBD1. The CDR3: CASSKDRGNEKLFF. In DNA, the CDR3 is TGCGCCAGCAGTAAGGACAGGGGCAATGAAAAACTGTTTTTT.